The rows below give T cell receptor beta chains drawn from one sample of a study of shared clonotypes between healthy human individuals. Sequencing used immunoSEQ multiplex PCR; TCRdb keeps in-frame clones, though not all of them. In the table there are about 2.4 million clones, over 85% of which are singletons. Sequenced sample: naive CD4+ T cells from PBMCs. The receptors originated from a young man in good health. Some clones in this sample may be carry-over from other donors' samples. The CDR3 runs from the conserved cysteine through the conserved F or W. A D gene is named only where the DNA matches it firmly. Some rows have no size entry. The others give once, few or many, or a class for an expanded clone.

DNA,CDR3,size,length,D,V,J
TGTGCCAGCAGTGAACTTAGGGGCGGTCAGCCCCAGCATTTT,CASSELRGGQPQHF,.,14,.,TRBV2,TRBJ1-5
TGTGCCAGCTCACCGCAGCAGGGGGCGGACAATGAGCAGTTCTTC,CASSPQQGADNEQFF,.,15,TRBD1,TRBV18,TRBJ2-1
TGTGCCAGCAGTTGGGGTCCGCCTAGCAATCAGCCCCAGCATTTT,CASSWGPPSNQPQHF,.,15,.,TRBV6-1,TRBJ1-5
TGTGCCAGCAGCTTAGTGGGTTACGAGCAGTACTTC,CASSLVGYEQYF,.,12,.,TRBV7-8,TRBJ2-7
TGTGCCAGCAGCTTGGGAGGGACGTCCTACGAGCAGTACTTC,CASSLGGTSYEQYF,.,14,.,TRBV5-4,TRBJ2-7
TGTGCCAGCAGTCAGGGACTTCCACACTATGGCTACACCTTC,CASSQGLPHYGYTF,.,14,.,TRBV6-1,TRBJ1-2
TGTGCCAGCAGTTCCCCGAACACTGAAGCTTTCTTT,CASSSPNTEAFF,few,12,.,TRBV28,TRBJ1-1
TGTGCCAGCAGCTTAGTCGGGACAGGGGGCTGGGGGAACACTGAAGCTTTCTTT,CASSLVGTGGWGNTEAFF,.,18,TRBD1,TRBV7-2,TRBJ1-1
TGCAGCGTTTTGTCAGGAAATAGCTACAATGAGCAGTTCTTC,CSVLSGNSYNEQFF,.,14,.,TRBV29-1,TRBJ2-1
TGCGCCAGCAGCGAACCGGGGTACACCGGGGAGCTGTTTTTT,CASSEPGYTGELFF,few,14,.,TRBV5-1,TRBJ2-2
TGCGCCAGCAGCTATGGACAGGGAGAAGGCGAGCAGTACTTC,CASSYGQGEGEQYF,.,14,TRBD1,TRBV5-1,TRBJ2-7
TGTGCCAGCAGCTTACGGAGGTACACTGAAGCTTTCTTT,CASSLRRYTEAFF,.,13,.,TRBV7-3,TRBJ1-1
TGTGCCAGCAGCGGACCTAGCGGCTACGAGCAGTACTTC,CASSGPSGYEQYF,.,13,TRBD2,TRBV5-5,TRBJ2-7
TGCGCCAGCAGCGCGGGCAGGACCTGGGTGGGTGAAAAACTGTTTTTT,CASSAGRTWVGEKLFF,.,16,.,TRBV5-1,TRBJ1-4
TGTGCCAGCAGTTCTCTGGGGGTGGCCACAGATACGCAGTATTTT,CASSSLGVATDTQYF,.,15,.,TRBV27,TRBJ2-3
TGTGCCAGCAGACGAGGGACTAGCTACGAGCAGTACTTC,CASRRGTSYEQYF,.,13,TRBD2,TRBV6-1,TRBJ2-7
TGTGCCAGCAGTTTCCGGAGAACAGGGTCCAAGTCTTACGAGCAGTACTTC,CASSFRRTGSKSYEQYF,.,17,.,TRBV28,TRBJ2-7
TGTGCCAGCAGAGATGACGCGACTATTCCCGGGGAGCTGTTTTTT,CASRDDATIPGELFF,.,15,.,TRBV2,TRBJ2-2
TGCGCCAGCAGCCAAGTTACAGCGAACACCGGGGAGCTGTTTTTT,CASSQVTANTGELFF,.,15,.,TRBV4-3,TRBJ2-2
TGTGCCAGCAGTTTTAGTCTCGCAGGGCAAGGAGGACCAACCTACGAGCAGTACTTC,CASSFSLAGQGGPTYEQYF,once,19,.,TRBV11-2,TRBJ2-7
TGTGCCAGCAGCCGCGGGAGGGGGACAGGGAGGACCTATGGCTACACCTTC,CASSRGRGTGRTYGYTF,.,17,TRBD1,TRBV27,TRBJ1-2
TGCAGTGCTAGTTCGGTTGGCTACACCTTC,CSASSVGYTF,once,10,.,TRBV20-1,TRBJ1-2
TGTGCCAGCTCCCTCACAGTCGCTCTAACAGGGTCCACTGGAAACACCATATATTTT,CASSLTVALTGSTGNTIYF,.,19,.,TRBV18,TRBJ1-3
TGTGCCAGCAGCCTTCGTCCGGGACAGGGGGCGGCCGAGCAGTACTTC,CASSLRPGQGAAEQYF,.,16,TRBD1,TRBV14,TRBJ2-7
TGTGCCAGCAGTGAAGGGGTAGCCAATGAGCAGTTCTTC,CASSEGVANEQFF,.,13,.,TRBV2,TRBJ2-1
TGTGCCATCAGTGATCCTCGCGGGGCGCGAGGAGATACGCAGTATTTT,CAISDPRGARGDTQYF,.,16,.,TRBV10-3,TRBJ2-3
TGTGCCAGCAGCCCGTCAACAGGGGTGTCGGCAACTAATGAAAAACTGTTTTTT,CASSPSTGVSATNEKLFF,.,18,TRBD1,TRBV5-4,TRBJ1-4
TGTGCCACCAGCAGAGGGGGAAAGGGCGCCGGGGAGCTGTTTTTT,CATSRGGKGAGELFF,.,15,.,TRBV15,TRBJ2-2
TGTGCCAGCAGCTTAGAGGGAGACACTGAAGCTTTCTTT,CASSLEGDTEAFF,.,13,.,TRBV11-2,TRBJ1-1